Below, 9 T cell receptor beta chains from the same sample are listed, as sequenced in a study of blood T cell repertoires in COVID-19. Assay used: immunoSEQ multiplex PCR; TCRdb lists only in-frame clones, some missing. The table records about 150,000 clones, about four fifths of them present only once. The sequenced sample consisted of peripheral blood. The receptor set was obtained from a human donor with acute or convalescent COVID-19. The donor label of this sample is uncertain.

The rearrangement links TRBV7-2 to TRBJ1-2, with 7 bases identical to TRBD1. With 1 base clipped from V and 8 bases from J, the junction kept 7 bases outside the gene matches. There are 14 residues in the CDR3. Germline CDR1 SGHTA, CDR2 FQGNSA. The DNA of the CDR3 is TGTGCCAGCAGCTTAGTAGACAGGGAGGACGGCTACACCTTC. As protein: CASSLVDREDGYTF.

This clone was seen many times. The chain employs TRBV27 and TRBJ2-5; TRBD1 aligns across 9 bases. Germline-derived CDR1 and CDR2 are MNHEY and SMNVEV (reference sequence). The CDR3 spans 12 residues. Trimming removed 6 bases from V and 7 bases from J; junction bases left unmatched: 3. The CDR3 DNA reads TGTGCCAGCAGCCGGGACAGGGTGACCCAGTACTTC. As protein: CASSRDRVTQYF.

The chain's CDR3 is CASSRQRAYEQYF. CDR3 nucleotide sequence: TGTGCCAGCAGTAGACAGAGAGCCTACGAGCAGTACTTC. The V call is TRBV6-5, the J call TRBJ2-7; D may be TRBD1 (5 bases). The CDR3 is 13 amino acids. V gave up 5 bases and J gave up 2 bases, with 10 bases separating them. Germline-derived CDR1 and CDR2 are MNHEY and SVGAGI.

In its sample, this clone was seen once. The gene calls are TRBV14 and TRBJ1-4; 8 bases line up with TRBD1. V was clipped by 1 base and J by 8 bases; unmatched bases: 15. CDR3 size: 18 residues. The germline V gene has CDR1 SGHDN and CDR2 FVKESK. The DNA of the CDR3 is TGTGCCAGCAGCCAAGCGAAGGGACAGGTAAGAATGAAGGAAAAACTGTTTTTT. Protein product: CASSQAKGQVRMKEKLFF.

This clone was observed once. V and J are TRBV7-9 and TRBJ1-2; 9 bases line up with TRBD1. J gave up 7 bases and V 5 bases, and 8 bases lay outside the gene matches. This CDR3 contains 14 residues. CDR1 is SEHNR and CDR2 is FQNEAQ in the germline V gene (reference sequence). CDR3 nucleotide sequence: TGTGCCAGCAGCCTCGATACAGGGGGCGGTGGCTACACCTTC. Translation: CASSLDTGGGGYTF.

The rearrangement links TRBV7-9 to TRBJ2-1; D unclear. V was shortened by 3 bases and J by 4 bases, with 7 bases between the two germline ends. The germline gives CDR1 SEHNR, CDR2 FQNEAQ (reference sequence). This CDR3 has 13 amino acids. The CDR3 DNA follows: TGTGCCAGCAGCTTCGGTACTTACAATGAGCAGTTCTTC. Translation gives CASSFGTYNEQFF. The variable domain in full, with the rest retrieved from reference TRBV7-9 and TRBJ2-1, is DTGVSQNPRHKITKRGQNVTFRCDPISEHNRLYWYRQTLGQGPEFLTYFQNEAQLEKSRLLSDRFSAERPKGSFSTLEIQRTEQGDSAMYLCASSFGTYNEQFFGPGTRLTVL.

The CDR3 DNA is TGTGCTAGTGGCCTCGGACAGGGGGAGTCAGCAGATACGCAGTATTTT. Protein product: CASGLGQGESADTQYF. This chain connects TRBV12-5 to TRBJ2-3; TRBD1 agrees at 10 bases. In germline, CDR1 is LGHNT, CDR2 FRNRAP. The junction had 10 bases not matched to a gene; V was cut back by 6 bases and J by 4 bases. The CDR3 is made up of 16 amino acids.

The chain is built from TRBV5-1 and TRBJ1-1; the match to TRBD1 covers 7 bases. The CDR3 runs 14 residues. J gave up 1 base and V 5 bases, and 5 bases lay outside the gene matches. From germline, CDR1 is SGHRS and CDR2 YFSETQ. The DNA for the CDR3 is TGCGCCAGCAGTACCGGGACAGAGAACACTGAAGCTTTCTTT. It translates to CASSTGTENTEAFF.

The chain uses TRBV5-1 and TRBJ1-1, with 9 bases identical to TRBD1. The trim removed 3 bases at V and 5 bases at J, leaving 8 bases unmatched. From germline, CDR1 is SGHRS and CDR2 YFSETQ. The CDR3 sequence is 15 residues long. CDR3 bases: TGCGCCAGCAGCTCTCGCTGGACAGGGGAAACTGAAGCTTTCTTT. Translation: CASSSRWTGETEAFF.